These 9 T cell receptor beta chains originate from one sample sequenced in a study of shared clonotypes between healthy human individuals. TCRdb's copy holds only in-frame clones and misses some; the assay was immunoSEQ multiplex PCR. The sample lists a few hundred thousand clones, more than 95% occurring once. Material: naive CD4+ T cells sorted from blood. Subset: CD45RA+ positively selected. Every receptor here comes from a woman aged 25 to 39 in good health.

This chain joins TRBV28 and TRBJ2-7; 9 bases fit TRBD2. V gave up 7 bases and J gave up 2 bases; unmatched junction bases: 9. This CDR3 has 15 residues. Germline loops: CDR1 MDHEN, CDR2 SYDVKM. The CDR3 loop is CASTPPAGGAYEQYF. The CDR3 region has the DNA TGTGCCAGCACCCCCCCGGCGGGGGGGGCCTACGAGCAGTACTTC.

V gene TRBV6-5 combines with J gene TRBJ2-2, with TRBD1 identical over 7 bases. This CDR3 is built from 15 residues. Germline V gene sequence: CDR1 MNHEY, CDR2 SVGAGI. V shed 2 bases, J shed 4 bases, and the junction held 4 bases outside the gene matches. In DNA, the CDR3 is TGTGCCAGCAGTTACGCGACAGGGCCCACCGGGGAGCTGTTTTTT. Protein sequence: CASSYATGPTGELFF.

This clone came up once. A read error may produce the germline difference seen at one junction end. V gene TRBV7-2 combines with J gene TRBJ2-7; maybe TRBD1 (6 bases). CDR1 and CDR2 from the germline V gene are SGHTA and FQGNSA. The CDR3 is 14 residues long. The CDR3 DNA is TGTGCCAGCAGCTCAAGTGCTCAGCTGGCGGACAGACGATTC. This sequence encodes CASSSSAQLADRRF. Together with reference TRBV7-2 and TRBJ2-7, the CDR3 gives the full variable domain: GAGVSQSPSNKVTEKGKDVELRCDPISGHTALYWYRQSLGQGLEFLIYFQGNSAPDKSGLPSDRFSAERTGGSVSTLTIQRTQQEDSAVYLCASSSSAQLADRRFGPGTRLTVT.

The gene calls are TRBV5-6 and TRBJ2-1; D may be TRBD2 (6 bases). This CDR3 comprises 15 residues. The germline V gene has CDR1 SGHDT and CDR2 YYEEEE. V dropped 7 bases and J dropped 0 bases, with 14 bases sitting between them. The CDR3 protein is CASGATTSSYNEQFF. The CDR3 DNA reads as TGTGCCAGCGGAGCGACGACTAGCTCCTACAATGAGCAGTTCTTC.

The V gene is TRBV4-1, the J gene TRBJ2-7, with 10 nucleotides matching TRBD2. CDR3 size: 15 residues. V was pared by 4 bases and J by 7 bases, with 10 bases of the junction left unmatched. Germline assignment: CDR1 MGHRA and CDR2 YSYEKL. The CDR3 protein is CASSRVAGGPLEQYF. As DNA, the CDR3 is TGCGCCAGCAGCCGTGTAGCGGGGGGCCCTTTGGAGCAGTACTTC.

V usage is TRBV5-4 and J usage is TRBJ1-2, with D perhaps matching TRBD1 (6 bases). Between the trimmed V and J ends, which lost 2 bases and 7 bases, there was a span of 12 bases. The germline V gene has CDR1 SGHNT and CDR2 YYREEE (reference sequence). CDR3 length: 13 residues. CDR3 coding DNA: TGTGCCAGCAGCTTAAACAGGGATAGTGGCTACACCTTC. This gives the protein CASSLNRDSGYTF.

The chain couples TRBV9 to TRBJ2-7, with 9 bases aligning to TRBD2. This CDR3 has 14 amino acids. Trimming at V came to 0 bases and at J to 7 bases, leaving 5 bases not matched to a gene. The V gene's germline CDR1 is SGDLS and CDR2 YYNGEE. CDR3 nucleotides: TGTGCCAGCAGCGTAGAGGGACTAGCTTATGAGCAGTACTTC. Its protein product is CASSVEGLAYEQYF.

The chain links TRBV2 to TRBJ2-5; either TRBD1 or TRBD2 may fit D (5 bases each). This CDR3 has 14 amino acids. V dropped 4 bases and J dropped 2 bases, with 11 bases sitting between them. The V gene's germline CDR1 is SNHLY and CDR2 FYNNEI. The CDR3 spells CASSGGTLQETQYF. As DNA, the CDR3 is TGTGCCAGCAGTGGGGGGACCTTGCAAGAGACCCAGTACTTC.

This chain connects TRBV29-1 to TRBJ2-5; no firm D call. The assigned J gene may be wrong: the sequence end matches TRBJ2-7 better. The CDR3 has 14 amino acids. Germline loops: CDR1 SQVTM, CDR2 ANQGSEA. This chain's CDR3 is CSARQEQPHYEQYF. DNA for the CDR3: TGCAGCGCACGTCAGGAACAACCCCACTACGAGCAGTACTTC.